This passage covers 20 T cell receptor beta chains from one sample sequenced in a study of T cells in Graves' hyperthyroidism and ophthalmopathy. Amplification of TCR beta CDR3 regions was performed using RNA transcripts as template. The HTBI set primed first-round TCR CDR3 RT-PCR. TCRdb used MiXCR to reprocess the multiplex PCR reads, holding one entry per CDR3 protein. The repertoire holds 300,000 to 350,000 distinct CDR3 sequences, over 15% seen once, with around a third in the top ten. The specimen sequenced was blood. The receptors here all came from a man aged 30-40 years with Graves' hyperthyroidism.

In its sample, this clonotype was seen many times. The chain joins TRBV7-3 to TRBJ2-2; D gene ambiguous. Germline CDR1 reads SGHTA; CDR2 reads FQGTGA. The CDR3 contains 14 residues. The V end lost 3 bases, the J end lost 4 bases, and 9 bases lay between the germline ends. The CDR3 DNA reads TGTGCCAGCAGCTTTAGAAACCCCACCGGGGAGCTGTTTTTT. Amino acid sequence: CASSFRNPTGELFF.

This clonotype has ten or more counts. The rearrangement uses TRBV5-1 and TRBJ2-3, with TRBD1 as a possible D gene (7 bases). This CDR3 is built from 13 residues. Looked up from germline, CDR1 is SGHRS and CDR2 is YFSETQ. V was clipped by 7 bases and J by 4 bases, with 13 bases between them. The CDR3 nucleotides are TGCGCCAGCCGGCGCGGGACAGCAGATACGCAGTATTTT. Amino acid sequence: CASRRGTADTQYF.

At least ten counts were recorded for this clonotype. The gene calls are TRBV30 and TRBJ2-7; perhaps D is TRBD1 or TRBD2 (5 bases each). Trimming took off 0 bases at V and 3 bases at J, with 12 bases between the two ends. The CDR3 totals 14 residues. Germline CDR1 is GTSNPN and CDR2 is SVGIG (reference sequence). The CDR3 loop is CAWSVGTIGYEQYF. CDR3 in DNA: TGTGCCTGGAGTGTAGGGACGATAGGCTACGAGCAGTACTTC.

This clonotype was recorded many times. Written as DNA, the CDR3 is TGTGCCAGCGGCGGCGAAAGTGAGACCCAGTACTTC. This gives the protein CASGGESETQYF. The chain employs TRBV12-3 or TRBV12-4 and TRBJ2-5; D not certain. V was cut by 8 bases and J by 5 bases, with 12 bases left in between. There are 12 residues in the CDR3.

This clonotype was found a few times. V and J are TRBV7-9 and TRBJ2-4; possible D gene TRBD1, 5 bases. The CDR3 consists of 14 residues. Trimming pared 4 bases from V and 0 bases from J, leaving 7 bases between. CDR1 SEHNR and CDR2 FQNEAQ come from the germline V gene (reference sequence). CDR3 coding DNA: TGTGCCAGCAGCTGGGGCCTAGCCAAAAACATTCAGTACTTC. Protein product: CASSWGLAKNIQYF.

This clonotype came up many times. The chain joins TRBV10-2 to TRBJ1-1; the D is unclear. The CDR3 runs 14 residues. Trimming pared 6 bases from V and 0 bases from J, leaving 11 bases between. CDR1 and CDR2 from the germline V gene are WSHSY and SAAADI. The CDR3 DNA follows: TGCGCCAGCAGGGGGAAGGGTTTGAACACTGAAGCTTTCTTT. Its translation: CASRGKGLNTEAFF.

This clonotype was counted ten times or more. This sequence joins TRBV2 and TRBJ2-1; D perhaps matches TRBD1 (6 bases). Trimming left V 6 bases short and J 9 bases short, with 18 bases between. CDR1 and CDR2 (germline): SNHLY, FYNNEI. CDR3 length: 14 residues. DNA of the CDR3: TGTGCCAGCAGAGTCTGGACAGCCAACCTTGAGCAGTTCTTC. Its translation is CASRVWTANLEQFF.

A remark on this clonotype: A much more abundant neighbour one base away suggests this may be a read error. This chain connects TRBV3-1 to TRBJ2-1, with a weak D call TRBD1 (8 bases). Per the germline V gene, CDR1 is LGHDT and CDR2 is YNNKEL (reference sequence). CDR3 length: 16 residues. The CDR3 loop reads CASSQYRGGSYNDQFF. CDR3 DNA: TGTGCCAGCAGCCAGTACAGGGGGGGCTCCTACAATGACCAGTTCTTC.

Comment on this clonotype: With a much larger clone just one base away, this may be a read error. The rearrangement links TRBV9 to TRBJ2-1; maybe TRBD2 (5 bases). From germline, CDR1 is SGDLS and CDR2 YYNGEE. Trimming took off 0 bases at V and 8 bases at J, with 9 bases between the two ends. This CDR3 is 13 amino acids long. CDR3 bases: TGTGCCAGCAGCGTAGCTGCGGGCCATGAGCAGTTCTTC. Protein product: CASSVAAGHEQFF.

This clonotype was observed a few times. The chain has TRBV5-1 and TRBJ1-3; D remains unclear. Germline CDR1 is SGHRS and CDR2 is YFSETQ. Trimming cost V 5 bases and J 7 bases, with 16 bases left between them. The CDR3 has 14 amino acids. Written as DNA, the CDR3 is TGCGCCAGCAGGGTTTTCCGCGTAGGTAACACCATATATTTT. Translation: CASRVFRVGNTIYF.

CDR3 protein: CATSELGLAGDGGEQFF. The CDR3 coding sequence is TGTGCCACCAGTGAACTCGGACTAGCGGGAGACGGGGGTGAGCAGTTCTTC. This chain links TRBV24-1 with TRBJ2-1, with 13 bases that match TRBD2. The CDR3 runs to 17 residues. The germline gives CDR1 KGHDR, CDR2 SFDVKD. V gave up 4 bases and J gave up 9 bases; unmatched junction bases: 11.

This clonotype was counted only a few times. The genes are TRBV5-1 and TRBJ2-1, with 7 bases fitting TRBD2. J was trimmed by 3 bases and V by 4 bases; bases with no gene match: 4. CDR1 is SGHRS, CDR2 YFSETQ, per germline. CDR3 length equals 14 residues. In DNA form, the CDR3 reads TGCGCCAGCAGCCCTAGCGGCCACTACAATGAGCAGTTCTTC. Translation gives CASSPSGHYNEQFF.

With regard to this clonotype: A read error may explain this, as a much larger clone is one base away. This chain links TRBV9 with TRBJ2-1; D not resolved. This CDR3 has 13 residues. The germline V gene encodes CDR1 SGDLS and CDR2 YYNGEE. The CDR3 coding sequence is TGTGCCCGCAGCGTAGACACAATCAATGAGCAGTTCTTC. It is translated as CARSVDTINEQFF.

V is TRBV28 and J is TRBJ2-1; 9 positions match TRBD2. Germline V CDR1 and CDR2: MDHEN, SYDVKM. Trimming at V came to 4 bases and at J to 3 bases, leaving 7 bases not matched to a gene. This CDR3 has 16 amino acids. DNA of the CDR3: TGTGCCAGCAGTTATCTAGGAGCGGGGGGCTACAATGAGCAGTTCTTC. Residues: CASSYLGAGGYNEQFF.

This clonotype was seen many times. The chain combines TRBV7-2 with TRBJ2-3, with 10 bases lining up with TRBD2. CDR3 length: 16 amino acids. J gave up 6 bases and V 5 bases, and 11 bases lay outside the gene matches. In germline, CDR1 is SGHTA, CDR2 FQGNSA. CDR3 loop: CASSTPRGTSDDTQYF. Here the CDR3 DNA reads TGTGCCAGCAGCACCCCCAGGGGGACTAGCGACGATACGCAGTATTTT.

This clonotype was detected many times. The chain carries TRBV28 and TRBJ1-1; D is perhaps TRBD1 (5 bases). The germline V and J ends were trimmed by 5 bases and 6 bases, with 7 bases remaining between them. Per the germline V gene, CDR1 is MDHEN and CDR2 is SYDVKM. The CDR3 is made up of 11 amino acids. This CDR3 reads CASSLGAEAFF. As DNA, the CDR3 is TGTGCCAGCAGTCTGGGGGCTGAAGCTTTCTTT.

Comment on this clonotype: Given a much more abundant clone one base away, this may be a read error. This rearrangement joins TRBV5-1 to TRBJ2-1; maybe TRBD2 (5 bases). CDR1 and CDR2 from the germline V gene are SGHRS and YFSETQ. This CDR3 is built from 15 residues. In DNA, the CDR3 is TGCACCAGCAGCTTGGCCGGGGAGACCTACAATGAGCAGTTCTTC. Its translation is CTSSLAGETYNEQFF.

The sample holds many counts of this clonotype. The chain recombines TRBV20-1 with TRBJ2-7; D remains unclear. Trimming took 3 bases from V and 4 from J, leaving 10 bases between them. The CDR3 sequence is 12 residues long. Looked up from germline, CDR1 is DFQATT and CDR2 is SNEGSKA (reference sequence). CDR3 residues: CSASLIEYEQYF. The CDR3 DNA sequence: TGCAGTGCTAGTCTCATCGAATACGAGCAGTACTTC.

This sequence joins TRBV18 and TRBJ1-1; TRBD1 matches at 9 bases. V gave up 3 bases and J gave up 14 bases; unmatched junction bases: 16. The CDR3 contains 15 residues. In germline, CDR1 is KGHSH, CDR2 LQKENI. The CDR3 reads CASSPETGGSRGSFF. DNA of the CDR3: TGTGCCAGCTCACCGGAAACAGGGGGCTCCCGGGGTAGCTTCTTT.

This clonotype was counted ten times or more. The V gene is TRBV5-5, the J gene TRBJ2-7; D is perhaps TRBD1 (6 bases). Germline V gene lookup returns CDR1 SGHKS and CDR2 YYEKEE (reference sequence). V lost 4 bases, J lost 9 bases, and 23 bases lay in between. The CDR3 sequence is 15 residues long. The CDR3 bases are TGTGCCAGCAGCCAGGGCTATCGGACAGCAGAAGGGCAGTACTTC. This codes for CASSQGYRTAEGQYF.